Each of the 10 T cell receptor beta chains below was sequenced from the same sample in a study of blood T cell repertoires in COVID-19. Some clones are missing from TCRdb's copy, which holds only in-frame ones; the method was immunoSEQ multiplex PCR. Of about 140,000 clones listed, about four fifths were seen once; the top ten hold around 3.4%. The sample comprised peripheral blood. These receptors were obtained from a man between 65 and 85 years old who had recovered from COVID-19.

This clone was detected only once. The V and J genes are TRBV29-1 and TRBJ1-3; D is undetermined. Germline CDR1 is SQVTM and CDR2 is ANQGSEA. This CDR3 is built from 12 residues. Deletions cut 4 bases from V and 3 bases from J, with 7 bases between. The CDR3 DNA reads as TGCAGCGTTGCGGAGGTTGGAAACACCATATATTTT. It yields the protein CSVAEVGNTIYF.

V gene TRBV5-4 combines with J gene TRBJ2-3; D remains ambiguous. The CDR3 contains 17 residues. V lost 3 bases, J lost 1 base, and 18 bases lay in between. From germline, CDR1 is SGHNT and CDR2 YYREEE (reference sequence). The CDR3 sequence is CASSSSQYNPGTDTQYF. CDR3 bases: TGTGCCAGCAGCTCAAGCCAATATAACCCTGGCACAGATACGCAGTATTTT.

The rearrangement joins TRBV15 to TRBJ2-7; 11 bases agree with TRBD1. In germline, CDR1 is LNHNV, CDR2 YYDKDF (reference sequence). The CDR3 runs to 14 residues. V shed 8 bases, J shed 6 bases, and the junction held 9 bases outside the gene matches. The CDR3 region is CATQSGTGGFEQYF. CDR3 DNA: TGTGCCACCCAGTCCGGGACAGGGGGATTCGAGCAGTACTTC. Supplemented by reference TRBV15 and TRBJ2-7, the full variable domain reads DAMVIQNPRYQVTQFGKPVTLSCSQTLNHNVMYWYQQKSSQAPKLLFHYYDKDFNNEADTPDNFQSRRPNTSFCFLDIRSPGLGDTAMYLCATQSGTGGFEQYFGPGTRLTVT.

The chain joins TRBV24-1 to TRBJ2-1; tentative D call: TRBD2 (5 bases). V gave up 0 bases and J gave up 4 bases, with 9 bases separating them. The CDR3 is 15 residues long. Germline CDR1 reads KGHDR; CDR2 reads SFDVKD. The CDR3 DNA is TGTGCCACCAGTGATTTGAAGCGGATTTACAATGAGCAGTTCTTC. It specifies CATSDLKRIYNEQFF.

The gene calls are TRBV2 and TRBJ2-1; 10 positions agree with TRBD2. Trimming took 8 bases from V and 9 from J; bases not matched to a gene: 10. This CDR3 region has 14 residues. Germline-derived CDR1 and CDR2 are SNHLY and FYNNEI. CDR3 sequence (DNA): TGTGCCAGCGCGATTACTAGCGGGATTGGTGAGCAGTTCTTC. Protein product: CASAITSGIGEQFF.

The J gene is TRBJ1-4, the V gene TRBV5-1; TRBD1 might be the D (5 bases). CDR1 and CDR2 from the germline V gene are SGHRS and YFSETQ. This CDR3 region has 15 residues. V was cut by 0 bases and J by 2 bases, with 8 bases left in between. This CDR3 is CASSLAGGTNEKLFF. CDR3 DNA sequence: TGCGCCAGCAGCTTGGCTGGGGGGACTAATGAAAAACTGTTTTTT. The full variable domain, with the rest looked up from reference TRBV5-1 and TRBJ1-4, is KAGVTQTPRYLIKTRGQQVTLSCSPISGHRSVSWYQQTPGQGLQFLFEYFSETQRNKGNFPGRFSGRQFSNSRSEMNVSTLELGDSALYLCASSLAGGTNEKLFFGSGTQLSVL.

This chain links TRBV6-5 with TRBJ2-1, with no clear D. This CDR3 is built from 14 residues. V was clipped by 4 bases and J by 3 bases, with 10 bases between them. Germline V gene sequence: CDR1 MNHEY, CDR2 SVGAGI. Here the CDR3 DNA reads TGTGCCAGCAGTTTCCGACAAGACTACAATGAGCAGTTCTTC. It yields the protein CASSFRQDYNEQFF.

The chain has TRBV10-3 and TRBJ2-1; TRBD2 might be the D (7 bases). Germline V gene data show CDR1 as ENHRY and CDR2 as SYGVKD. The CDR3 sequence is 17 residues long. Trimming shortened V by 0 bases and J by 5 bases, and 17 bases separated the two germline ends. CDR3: CAISESRGTKGDNEQFF. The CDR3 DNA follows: TGTGCCATCAGTGAGTCGCGCGGGACTAAGGGGGACAATGAGCAGTTCTTC.

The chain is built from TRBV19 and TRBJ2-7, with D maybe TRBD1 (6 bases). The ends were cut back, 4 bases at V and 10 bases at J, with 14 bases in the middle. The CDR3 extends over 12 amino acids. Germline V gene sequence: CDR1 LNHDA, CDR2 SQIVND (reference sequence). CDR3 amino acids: CASSSPGQRQYF. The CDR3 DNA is TGTGCCAGTAGTAGCCCAGGACAGAGACAGTACTTC.

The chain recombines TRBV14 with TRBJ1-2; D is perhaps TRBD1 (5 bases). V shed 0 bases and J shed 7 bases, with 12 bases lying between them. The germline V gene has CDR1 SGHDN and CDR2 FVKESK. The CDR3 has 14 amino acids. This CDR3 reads CASSQDRTIGGYTF. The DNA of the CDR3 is TGTGCCAGCAGCCAAGATCGGACAATCGGTGGCTACACCTTC.